This passage covers 14 T cell receptor beta chains from one sample sequenced in a study of OX40 agonist ivuxolimab in advanced cancers. Sequenced by immunoSEQ multiplex PCR; TCRdb stores in-frame clones only, minus some. The table lists around 80,000 clones, 85% to 95% of them singletons. Sequenced here: CD4+ or CD8+ T cells sorted from blood, sampled in a trial of the OX40 agonist ivuxolimab. These TCRs come from an adult with an advanced solid tumor such as melanoma, head and neck, liver or kidney cancer.

This chain uses TRBV11-3 with TRBJ2-2; 10 bases align to TRBD1. CDR3 length equals 16 residues. The V gene end was trimmed by 6 bases and the J gene end by 4 bases; junction bases not matched to a gene: 8. Germline V CDR1 and CDR2: SGHNT, YENEEA. The CDR3 region has the DNA TGTGCCAGCAGTTCCCCCCGGACAGGGGGCACCGGGGAGCTGTTTTTT. Amino acid sequence: CASSSPRTGGTGELFF.

The CDR3 sequence: CASSLEPTYEQYF. DNA of the CDR3: TGTGCCAGCAGCTTGGAGCCCACCTACGAGCAGTACTTC. The gene calls are TRBV5-4 and TRBJ2-7, with no clear D. The length of the CDR3 is 13 residues. Germline values: CDR1 SGHNT, CDR2 YYREEE (reference sequence). Deletions cut 0 bases from V and 2 bases from J, with 6 bases between.

The rearrangement joins TRBV6-1 to TRBJ2-7; TRBD1 agrees at 8 bases. CDR3 size: 15 residues. J lost 3 bases, V lost 4 bases, and 8 bases had no gene match. Germline assignment: CDR1 MNHNS and CDR2 SASEGT. The CDR3 loop is CASSVLAGGFYEQYF. DNA of the CDR3: TGTGCCAGCAGTGTATTGGCAGGGGGCTTCTACGAGCAGTACTTC.

This sequence joins TRBV21-1 and TRBJ2-3; the D segment call TRBD2 is taken from the table without a DNA check. TRBV21-1 is tagged as a pseudogene. The CDR3 consists of 15 residues. The CDR3 coding sequence is TGTGCCAGCACGAAAACGGGACTAGATGATGATACGCAGTATTTT. This sequence encodes CASTKTGLDDDTQYF.

V is TRBV30 and J is TRBJ2-1; the D gene is possibly TRBD2 (6 bases). Germline CDR1 is GTSNPN and CDR2 is SVGIG (reference sequence). V lost 0 bases to trimming and J lost 2 bases, with 8 bases between them. The CDR3 has 14 amino acids. The CDR3, as DNA: TGTGCCTGGAGTGTAAGACTAGCCTACAATGAGCAGTTCTTC. Encoded protein: CAWSVRLAYNEQFF.

This rearrangement joins TRBV15 to TRBJ2-5, with D perhaps being TRBD1 or TRBD2 (5 bases each). The CDR3 covers 14 residues. V lost 1 base and J 4 bases, leaving 10 bases between the germline ends. Germline V gives CDR1 LNHNV, CDR2 YYDKDF (reference sequence). The DNA for the CDR3 is TGTGCCACCAGCAGAGGAGGGGCTCGAGAGACCCAGTACTTC. Residues: CATSRGGARETQYF.

This chain joins TRBV27 and TRBJ1-6; weak D call: TRBD1 (5 bases). Germline V CDR1 and CDR2: MNHEY, SMNVEV (reference sequence). V was trimmed by 6 bases and J by 5 bases, leaving 17 bases between them. The CDR3 is 16 residues long. CDR3 sequence reads: CASSLRGFANNSPLHF. The CDR3 region has the DNA TGTGCCAGCAGCCTTCGGGGGTTCGCTAATAATTCACCCCTCCACTTT.

The chain combines TRBV7-6 with TRBJ2-3; 8 bases match TRBD2. CDR1 SGHVS and CDR2 FNYEAQ come from the germline V gene. The V segment lost 2 bases and the J segment 2 bases; nucleotides outside the gene matches: 3. This CDR3 region has 15 residues. CDR3: CASSLTGRDTDTQYF. The CDR3 DNA reads as TGTGCCAGCAGCTTAACCGGGAGGGACACAGATACGCAGTATTTT. Full variable domain (missing parts from reference TRBV7-6 and TRBJ2-3): GAGVSQSPRYKVTKRGQDVALRCDPISGHVSLYWYRQALGQGPEFLTYFNYEAQQDKSGLPNDRFSAERPEGSISTLTIQRTEQRDSAMYRCASSLTGRDTDTQYFGPGTRLTVL.

CDR3 nucleotide sequence: TGTGCTAGTGGTTTGTTACTAGCGGGAGGGCGGAATGAGCAGTTCTTC. It translates to CASGLLLAGGRNEQFF. J is TRBJ2-1 and V is TRBV12-5, with TRBD2 matching over 13 bases. Germline CDR1 is LGHNT and CDR2 is FRNRAP. The CDR3 has 16 amino acids. V trimming: 2 bases; J trimming: 7 bases; junction bases outside the gene matches: 5.

The V call is TRBV7-9, the J call TRBJ2-7; D remains ambiguous. Germline values: CDR1 SEHNR, CDR2 FQNEAQ (reference sequence). This CDR3 has 14 amino acids. Trimming took 1 base from V and 2 from J, leaving 9 bases between them. CDR3: CASSLEAGAYEQYF. The CDR3 nucleotides read TGTGCCAGCAGCTTAGAGGCAGGAGCCTACGAGCAGTACTTC.

The chain has TRBV27 and TRBJ1-1, with D perhaps TRBD1 (6 bases). CDR3 length: 19 amino acids. Looked up from germline, CDR1 is MNHEY and CDR2 is SMNVEV (reference sequence). The ends were cut back, 1 base at V and 1 base at J, with 22 bases in the middle. The CDR3 spells CASSLYPAVTGRPNTEAFF. The DNA for the CDR3 is TGTGCCAGCAGTTTATATCCCGCGGTGACAGGCCGACCGAACACTGAAGCTTTCTTT.

The rearrangement joins TRBV5-1 to TRBJ1-3; TRBD1 is a possible D gene (6 bases). The germline V gene has CDR1 SGHRS and CDR2 YFSETQ. The CDR3 runs 16 residues. Trimming cost V 0 bases and J 4 bases, with 14 bases left between them. CDR3 nucleotides: TGCGCCAGCAGCTTGGCGCCGGGGGCGCGAGGAAACACCATATATTTT. Translation gives CASSLAPGARGNTIYF.

CDR3 sequence (DNA): TGCGCCAGCAGCCAAGACGAGGGCGCCATGAACACTGAAGCTTTCTTT. It translates to CASSQDEGAMNTEAFF. The J gene is TRBJ1-1, the V gene TRBV4-1; D gene ambiguous. V lost 0 bases to trimming and J lost 0 bases, with 11 bases between them. The germline V gene has CDR1 MGHRA and CDR2 YSYEKL. CDR3 length: 16 amino acids.

The gene calls are TRBV6-5 and TRBJ1-2; D not resolved. Germline V lookup: CDR1 MNHEY, CDR2 SVGAGI. The CDR3 covers 10 residues. The germline V and J ends were trimmed by 8 bases and 3 bases, with 4 bases remaining between them. CDR3 in DNA: TGTGCCAGCCGTGACTATGGCTACACCTTC. Its translation is CASRDYGYTF.